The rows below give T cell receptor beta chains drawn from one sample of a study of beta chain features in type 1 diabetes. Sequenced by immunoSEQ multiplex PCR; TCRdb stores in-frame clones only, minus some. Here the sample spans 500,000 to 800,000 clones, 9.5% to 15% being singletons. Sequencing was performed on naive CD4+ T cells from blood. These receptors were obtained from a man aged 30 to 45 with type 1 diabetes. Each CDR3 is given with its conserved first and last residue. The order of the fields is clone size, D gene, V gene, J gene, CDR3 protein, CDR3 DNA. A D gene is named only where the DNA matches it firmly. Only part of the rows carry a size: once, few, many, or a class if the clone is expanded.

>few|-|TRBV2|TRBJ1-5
CASSAEGVSNQPQHF
TGTGCCAGCAGTGCGGAAGGGGTTAGCAATCAGCCCCAGCATTTT
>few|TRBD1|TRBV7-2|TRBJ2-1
CASSPGQGAWNEQFF
TGTGCCAGCAGCCCCGGACAGGGGGCTTGGAATGAGCAGTTCTTC
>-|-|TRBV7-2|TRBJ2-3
CASSLQGGPDTQYF
TGTGCCAGCAGCTTACAGGGGGGGCCAGATACGCAGTATTTT
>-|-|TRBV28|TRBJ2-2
CASSLISAGNGELFF
TGTGCCAGCAGTTTAATATCCGCAGGGAACGGGGAGCTGTTTTTT
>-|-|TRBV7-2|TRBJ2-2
CASSSHANTGELFF
TGTGCCAGCAGCTCCCACGCGAACACCGGGGAGCTGTTTTTT
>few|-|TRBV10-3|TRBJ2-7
CAISEGMSRGLTSYEQYF
TGTGCCATCAGTGAGGGGATGTCACGGGGGCTTACCTCCTACGAGCAGTACTTC
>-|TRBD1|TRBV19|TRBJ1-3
CASSRTTGATFGNTIYF
TGTGCCAGTAGCCGGACGACAGGGGCCACTTTTGGAAACACCATATATTTT
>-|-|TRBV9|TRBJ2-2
CASSGNALTGELFF
TGTGCCAGCAGCGGCAACGCCCTCACCGGGGAGCTGTTTTTT
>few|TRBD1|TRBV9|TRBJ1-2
CASSGQGPRGYTF
TGTGCCAGCAGCGGACAGGGTCCACGGGGCTACACCTTC
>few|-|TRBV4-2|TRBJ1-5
CASSQEDWRNQPQHF
TGTGCCAGCAGCCAAGAGGACTGGCGCAATCAGCCCCAGCATTTT
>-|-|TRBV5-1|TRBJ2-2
CASSSGAGPNTGELFF
TGCGCCAGCAGCTCGGGGGCAGGGCCGAACACCGGGGAGCTGTTTTTT
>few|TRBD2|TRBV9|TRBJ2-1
CASSSALALSYNEQFF
TGTGCCAGCAGCAGTGCACTAGCGCTTTCCTACAATGAGCAGTTCTTC
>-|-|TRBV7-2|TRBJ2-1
CASSPGQGLAYNEQFF
TGTGCCAGCAGCCCCGGTCAGGGGTTGGCCTACAATGAGCAGTTCTTC
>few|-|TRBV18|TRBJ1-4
CASSPRTPTEKLFF
TGTGCCAGCTCACCGCGGACACCTACCGAAAAACTGTTTTTT
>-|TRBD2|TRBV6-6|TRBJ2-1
CASSSPGLAINEQFF
TGTGCCAGCAGCTCTCCGGGACTAGCGATAAATGAGCAGTTCTTC
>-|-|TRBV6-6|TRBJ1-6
CASSYSQVKIGTPLHF
TGTGCCAGCAGTTACTCCCAGGTCAAGATCGGGACACCCCTCCACTTT
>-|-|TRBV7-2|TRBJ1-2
CASSLAGAEWGYTF
TGTGCCAGCAGCTTAGCAGGGGCGGAGTGGGGCTACACCTTC
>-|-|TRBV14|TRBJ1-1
CASSQNKGTTEAFF
TGTGCCAGCAGCCAAAACAAAGGTACCACTGAAGCTTTCTTT
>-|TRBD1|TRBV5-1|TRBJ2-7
CASSLGGLVHEQYF
TGCGCCAGCAGCTTAGGGGGCCTAGTCCACGAGCAGTACTTC
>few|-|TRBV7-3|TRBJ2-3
CASSSGQNTQYF
TGTGCCAGCAGCTCCGGACAAAATACGCAGTATTTT
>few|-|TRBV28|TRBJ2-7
CASSWLSYEQYF
TGTGCCAGCAGTTGGCTTTCCTACGAGCAGTACTTC
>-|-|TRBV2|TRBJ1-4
CASSDGGEKLFF
TGTGCCAGCAGTGACGGCGGAGAAAAACTGTTTTTT
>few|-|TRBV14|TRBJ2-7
CASSRQSYEQYF
TGTGCCAGCAGCCGGCAGTCCTACGAGCAGTACTTC
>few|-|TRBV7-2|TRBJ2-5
CASSWGGETQYF
TGTGCCAGCAGCTGGGGGGGCGAGACCCAGTACTTC
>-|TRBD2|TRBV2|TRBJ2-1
CASSTLGTSGYNEQFF
TGTGCCAGCAGTACCCTCGGGACTAGCGGGTACAATGAGCAGTTCTTC
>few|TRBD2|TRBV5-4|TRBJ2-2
CASSPSAGGLNTGELFF
TGTGCCAGCAGCCCCTCAGCGGGGGGGCTGAACACCGGGGAGCTGTTTTTT
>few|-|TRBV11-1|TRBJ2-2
CASSLAYTGELFF
TGTGCCAGCAGCTTAGCGTACACCGGGGAGCTGTTTTTT
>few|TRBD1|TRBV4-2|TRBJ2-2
CASSRTGTGAAGELFF
TGTGCCAGCAGCCGTACCGGGACAGGGGCGGCCGGGGAGCTGTTTTTT
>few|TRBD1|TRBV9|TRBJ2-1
CASSVPGAGQGPNEQFF
TGTGCCAGCAGCGTCCCTGGTGCGGGACAGGGGCCCAATGAGCAGTTCTTC
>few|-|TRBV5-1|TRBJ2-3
CASSLLPSSPDTQYF
TGCGCCAGCAGCTTGCTGCCAAGCAGTCCAGATACGCAGTATTTT
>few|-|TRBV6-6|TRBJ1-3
CASSTPRTSGGNTIYF
TGTGCCAGCAGTACCCCTAGGACCTCAGGGGGAAACACCATATATTTT
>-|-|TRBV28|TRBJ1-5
CASRPGGADRNQPQHF
TGTGCCAGCAGACCCGGGGGCGCGGATCGCAATCAGCCCCAGCATTTT
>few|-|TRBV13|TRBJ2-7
CASSSLLPEQYF
TGTGCCAGCAGCTCACTCCTCCCCGAGCAGTACTTC
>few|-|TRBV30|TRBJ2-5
CAWSPGQPKETQYF
TGTGCCTGGAGTCCTGGACAGCCAAAAGAGACCCAGTACTTC
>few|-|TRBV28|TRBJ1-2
CAVNRAYGYTF
TGTGCCGTAAACAGGGCCTATGGCTACACCTTC
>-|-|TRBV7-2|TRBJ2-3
CASSLARTLTDTQYF
TGTGCCAGCAGCTTAGCGCGCACCCTCACAGATACGCAGTATTTT
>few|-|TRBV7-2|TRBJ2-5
CASSLEGRVGQYF
TGTGCCAGCAGCTTAGAGGGCCGCGTGGGCCAGTACTTC